The rows below give T cell receptor beta chains drawn from one sample of a study of shared clonotypes between healthy human individuals. Some clones are missing from TCRdb's copy, which holds only in-frame ones; the method was immunoSEQ multiplex PCR. The sample lists about 660,000 clones, around 67% occurring once. Sequencing input: memory CD4+ T cells sorted from blood. All receptors derive from a woman aged 30 to 39 in good health. Each CDR3 is given with its conserved first and last residue. The order of the fields is D gene, J gene, CDR3 length, clone size, V gene, CDR3 protein, CDR3 DNA. D genes are given only for firm matches. Clone size is stated in some rows and not others, as once, few, many or a class when expanded.

D gene: TRBD1
J gene: TRBJ1-5
CDR3 length: 13
clone size: .
V gene: TRBV6-1
CDR3 protein: CASSLDRVQPQHF
CDR3 DNA: TGTGCCAGCAGTTTAGACAGGGTTCAGCCCCAGCATTTT

D gene: TRBD2
J gene: TRBJ2-3
CDR3 length: 15
clone size: .
V gene: TRBV6-1
CDR3 protein: CASSEQELAVDTQYF
CDR3 DNA: TGTGCCAGCAGTGAACAGGAACTAGCGGTAGATACGCAGTATTTT

D gene: .
J gene: TRBJ1-2
CDR3 length: 13
clone size: .
V gene: TRBV28
CDR3 protein: CASSPRINYGYTF
CDR3 DNA: TGTGCCAGCAGCCCTCGGATTAACTATGGCTACACCTTC

D gene: .
J gene: TRBJ1-2
CDR3 length: 16
clone size: few
V gene: TRBV6-1
CDR3 protein: CASSEARTRANYGYTF
CDR3 DNA: TGTGCCAGCAGTGAAGCGAGGACAAGAGCTAACTATGGCTACACCTTC

D gene: .
J gene: TRBJ2-5
CDR3 length: 16
clone size: .
V gene: TRBV6-1
CDR3 protein: CASSEQSGQLRETQYF
CDR3 DNA: TGTGCCAGCAGTGAACAGAGCGGGCAGCTCCGGGAGACCCAGTACTTC

D gene: .
J gene: TRBJ2-2
CDR3 length: 14
clone size: .
V gene: TRBV27
CDR3 protein: CASRGTLNTGELFF
CDR3 DNA: TGTGCCAGTCGCGGGACCCTGAACACCGGGGAGCTGTTTTTT

D gene: .
J gene: TRBJ2-7
CDR3 length: 13
clone size: .
V gene: TRBV13
CDR3 protein: CASSLGRRGEQYF
CDR3 DNA: TGTGCCAGCAGCTTAGGCCGCCGGGGGGAGCAGTACTTC

D gene: .
J gene: TRBJ2-7
CDR3 length: 13
clone size: few
V gene: TRBV5-1
CDR3 protein: CASSNRPAYEQYF
CDR3 DNA: TGCGCCAGCAGTAACAGGCCAGCCTACGAGCAGTACTTC

D gene: .
J gene: TRBJ1-5
CDR3 length: 13
clone size: .
V gene: TRBV7-9
CDR3 protein: CASSLVENQPQHF
CDR3 DNA: TGTGCCAGCAGCTTAGTAGAAAATCAGCCCCAGCATTTT

D gene: .
J gene: TRBJ2-1
CDR3 length: 13
clone size: .
V gene: TRBV28
CDR3 protein: CASSLTVLNEQFF
CDR3 DNA: TGTGCCAGCAGTTTGACAGTATTGAATGAGCAGTTCTTC

D gene: TRBD1
J gene: TRBJ1-5
CDR3 length: 14
clone size: .
V gene: TRBV6-5
CDR3 protein: CASSRTGFNQPQHF
CDR3 DNA: TGTGCCAGCAGCAGGACAGGGTTTAATCAGCCCCAGCATTTT

D gene: .
J gene: TRBJ2-6
CDR3 length: 16
clone size: .
V gene: TRBV28
CDR3 protein: CASSLDSYSGANVLTF
CDR3 DNA: TGTGCCAGCAGTTTAGACAGCTACTCTGGGGCCAACGTCCTGACTTTC

D gene: .
J gene: TRBJ1-1
CDR3 length: 14
clone size: few
V gene: TRBV7-9
CDR3 protein: CASSLQGIDTEAFF
CDR3 DNA: TGTGCCAGCAGCTTACAGGGAATCGACACTGAAGCTTTCTTT

D gene: TRBD1
J gene: TRBJ1-1
CDR3 length: 12
clone size: .
V gene: TRBV19
CDR3 protein: CAKHRGPTEAFF
CDR3 DNA: TGTGCCAAGCACAGGGGGCCCACTGAAGCTTTCTTT

D gene: TRBD2
J gene: TRBJ2-4
CDR3 length: 18
clone size: .
V gene: TRBV5-1
CDR3 protein: CASSLDSSLWGGKNIQYF
CDR3 DNA: TGCGCCAGCAGCTTGGATTCCAGTCTATGGGGGGGCAAAAACATTCAGTACTTC

D gene: TRBD2
J gene: TRBJ2-1
CDR3 length: 19
clone size: .
V gene: TRBV9
CDR3 protein: CASTLIGTSGSPPHNEQFF
CDR3 DNA: TGTGCCAGCACCCTGATCGGGACTAGCGGGAGTCCCCCCCACAATGAGCAGTTCTTC

D gene: TRBD1
J gene: TRBJ1-2
CDR3 length: 13
clone size: .
V gene: TRBV19
CDR3 protein: CASTNRGQNGYTF
CDR3 DNA: TGTGCCAGTACGAACAGGGGGCAAAATGGCTACACCTTC

D gene: TRBD2
J gene: TRBJ2-3
CDR3 length: 13
clone size: .
V gene: TRBV2
CDR3 protein: CASSSLGGDTQYF
CDR3 DNA: TGTGCCAGCAGTTCACTGGGGGGGGATACGCAGTATTTT

D gene: .
J gene: TRBJ1-4
CDR3 length: 16
clone size: .
V gene: TRBV30
CDR3 protein: CAWRTGTFATNEKLFF
CDR3 DNA: TGTGCCTGGAGAACCGGGACATTTGCAACTAATGAAAAACTGTTTTTT

D gene: TRBD2
J gene: TRBJ2-5
CDR3 length: 15
clone size: .
V gene: TRBV9
CDR3 protein: CASSASSGVQETQYF
CDR3 DNA: TGTGCCAGCAGCGCATCTAGCGGGGTACAAGAGACCCAGTACTTC

D gene: .
J gene: TRBJ1-3
CDR3 length: 15
clone size: .
V gene: TRBV14
CDR3 protein: CASSLRGLSGNTIYF
CDR3 DNA: TGTGCCAGCAGCCTAAGGGGCCTCTCTGGAAACACCATATATTTT

D gene: TRBD2
J gene: TRBJ2-1
CDR3 length: 12
clone size: .
V gene: TRBV27
CDR3 protein: CASSSQRDSQFF
CDR3 DNA: TGTGCCAGCAGTAGCCAGCGGGATTCTCAGTTCTTC

D gene: TRBD2
J gene: TRBJ2-7
CDR3 length: 14
clone size: .
V gene: TRBV10-3
CDR3 protein: CAISDLAGLREQYF
CDR3 DNA: TGTGCCATCAGTGACCTAGCGGGCCTACGGGAGCAGTACTTC

D gene: .
J gene: TRBJ1-2
CDR3 length: 16
clone size: .
V gene: TRBV28
CDR3 protein: CASRSHGVLEGYGYTF
CDR3 DNA: TGTGCCAGCAGGTCCCACGGGGTCCTCGAAGGGTATGGCTACACCTTC

D gene: .
J gene: TRBJ2-7
CDR3 length: 12
clone size: .
V gene: TRBV19
CDR3 protein: CASSPIWGEQYF
CDR3 DNA: TGTGCCAGTAGTCCGATCTGGGGGGAGCAGTACTTC

D gene: .
J gene: TRBJ2-6
CDR3 length: 15
clone size: .
V gene: TRBV7-9
CDR3 protein: CASSPPRSGANVLTF
CDR3 DNA: TGTGCCAGCAGCCCCCCTCGTTCTGGGGCCAACGTCCTGACTTTC

D gene: .
J gene: TRBJ2-7
CDR3 length: 16
clone size: .
V gene: TRBV7-9
CDR3 protein: CASSLGGTRTSYEQYF
CDR3 DNA: TGTGCCAGCAGCTTAGGGGGGACAAGGACTTCCTACGAGCAGTACTTC

D gene: .
J gene: TRBJ2-7
CDR3 length: 14
clone size: .
V gene: TRBV9
CDR3 protein: CASTVLAPTYGQYF
CDR3 DNA: TGTGCCAGCACCGTACTAGCACCGACCTACGGGCAGTACTTC

D gene: .
J gene: TRBJ2-1
CDR3 length: 15
clone size: .
V gene: TRBV6-4
CDR3 protein: CASKLDPASYNEQFF
CDR3 DNA: TGTGCCAGCAAACTGGACCCAGCCTCCTACAATGAGCAGTTCTTC

D gene: TRBD2
J gene: TRBJ2-1
CDR3 length: 15
clone size: .
V gene: TRBV27
CDR3 protein: CASGIAGDPYNEQFF
CDR3 DNA: TGTGCCAGCGGAATAGCGGGAGACCCCTACAATGAGCAGTTCTTC

D gene: TRBD1
J gene: TRBJ2-1
CDR3 length: 13
clone size: .
V gene: TRBV7-9
CDR3 protein: CASSLEGQGREFF
CDR3 DNA: TGTGCCAGCAGCTTAGAAGGACAGGGGAGGGAGTTCTTC

D gene: TRBD1
J gene: TRBJ2-7
CDR3 length: 15
clone size: .
V gene: TRBV5-1
CDR3 protein: CASSSGGTGQHEQYF
CDR3 DNA: TGCGCCAGCAGCTCAGGCGGGACAGGTCAACACGAGCAGTACTTC

D gene: TRBD2
J gene: TRBJ2-7
CDR3 length: 14
clone size: .
V gene: TRBV30
CDR3 protein: CAWSGGTSSYEQYF
CDR3 DNA: TGTGCCTGGAGTGGGGGGACTAGCAGCTACGAGCAGTACTTC

D gene: TRBD2
J gene: TRBJ2-1
CDR3 length: 16
clone size: once
V gene: TRBV5-6
CDR3 protein: CASSLWAGVVLSEQFF
CDR3 DNA: TGTGCCAGCAGCTTGTGGGCGGGAGTTGTTTTAAGTGAGCAGTTCTTC

D gene: .
J gene: TRBJ1-1
CDR3 length: 14
clone size: .
V gene: TRBV30
CDR3 protein: CAWSVRGEHTEAFF
CDR3 DNA: TGTGCCTGGAGTGTAAGGGGGGAACACACTGAAGCTTTCTTT

D gene: .
J gene: TRBJ2-4
CDR3 length: 16
clone size: .
V gene: TRBV28
CDR3 protein: CASSSAAEGTKNIQYF
CDR3 DNA: TGTGCCAGCAGTTCCGCAGCCGAGGGTACCAAAAACATTCAGTACTTC

D gene: .
J gene: TRBJ2-1
CDR3 length: 14
clone size: .
V gene: TRBV7-9
CDR3 protein: CAGRTGREENEQFF
CDR3 DNA: TGTGCCGGGCGAACTGGCCGCGAGGAGAATGAGCAGTTCTTC

D gene: TRBD2
J gene: TRBJ2-1
CDR3 length: 16
clone size: once
V gene: TRBV2
CDR3 protein: CASRKWTSGTYNEQFF
CDR3 DNA: TGTGCCAGCAGGAAATGGACTAGCGGTACCTACAATGAGCAGTTCTTC

D gene: .
J gene: TRBJ2-5
CDR3 length: 16
clone size: few
V gene: TRBV28
CDR3 protein: CASSPSQGGKRETQYF
CDR3 DNA: TGTGCCAGCAGTCCATCCCAGGGAGGTAAAAGAGAGACCCAGTACTTC

D gene: .
J gene: TRBJ2-3
CDR3 length: 14
clone size: .
V gene: TRBV25-1
CDR3 protein: CASGESLAGDTQYF
CDR3 DNA: TGTGCCAGCGGAGAGTCCCTAGCAGGAGATACGCAGTATTTT

D gene: TRBD1
J gene: TRBJ2-3
CDR3 length: 15
clone size: .
V gene: TRBV28
CDR3 protein: CASLRRDRVTDTQYF
CDR3 DNA: TGTGCCAGCCTACGCCGGGACAGGGTAACAGATACGCAGTATTTT

D gene: TRBD1
J gene: TRBJ2-2
CDR3 length: 16
clone size: once
V gene: TRBV2
CDR3 protein: CASSDQGQQVTGELFF
CDR3 DNA: TGTGCCAGCAGCGACCAGGGACAGCAGGTCACCGGGGAGCTGTTTTTT

D gene: TRBD1
J gene: TRBJ1-2
CDR3 length: 13
clone size: .
V gene: TRBV5-4
CDR3 protein: CASSGGQGVGYTF
CDR3 DNA: TGTGCCAGCAGCGGTGGACAGGGTGTTGGCTACACCTTC

D gene: .
J gene: TRBJ2-1
CDR3 length: 13
clone size: few
V gene: TRBV30
CDR3 protein: CAWRDKWGDEQFF
CDR3 DNA: TGTGCCTGGAGGGATAAATGGGGGGATGAGCAGTTCTTC

D gene: .
J gene: TRBJ2-7
CDR3 length: 16
clone size: .
V gene: TRBV7-8
CDR3 protein: CASSRGRTARGGEQYF
CDR3 DNA: TGTGCCAGCAGCCGAGGGAGGACAGCGCGGGGAGGGGAGCAGTACTTC

D gene: .
J gene: TRBJ1-5
CDR3 length: 14
clone size: few
V gene: TRBV2
CDR3 protein: CASSGRGNYQPQHF
CDR3 DNA: TGTGCCAGCAGTGGCAGGGGAAACTATCAGCCCCAGCATTTT

D gene: TRBD1
J gene: TRBJ2-1
CDR3 length: 14
clone size: .
V gene: TRBV29-1
CDR3 protein: CSGEYRGPGNEQFF
CDR3 DNA: TGCAGCGGGGAGTACAGGGGACCTGGCAATGAGCAGTTCTTC

D gene: .
J gene: TRBJ2-3
CDR3 length: 12
clone size: .
V gene: TRBV4-2
CDR3 protein: CASSQENGAQYF
CDR3 DNA: TGTGCCAGCAGCCAAGAAAACGGGGCGCAGTATTTT

D gene: TRBD2
J gene: TRBJ2-7
CDR3 length: 14
clone size: .
V gene: TRBV6-5
CDR3 protein: CASSDSGRAYEQYF
CDR3 DNA: TGTGCCAGCAGTGACAGCGGGAGGGCTTACGAGCAGTACTTC

D gene: TRBD2
J gene: TRBJ2-3
CDR3 length: 18
clone size: .
V gene: TRBV4-2
CDR3 protein: CASSQGLGTSGSTDTQYF
CDR3 DNA: TGTGCCAGCAGCCAAGGGCTCGGGACTAGCGGGAGCACAGATACGCAGTATTTT

D gene: .
J gene: TRBJ2-2
CDR3 length: 17
clone size: .
V gene: TRBV7-2
CDR3 protein: CASSLAQRRTGAGELFF
CDR3 DNA: TGTGCCAGCAGCTTAGCGCAACGGCGGACGGGGGCCGGGGAGCTGTTTTTT

D gene: .
J gene: TRBJ1-5
CDR3 length: 15
clone size: few
V gene: TRBV5-1
CDR3 protein: CASSLNGQANQPQHF
CDR3 DNA: TGCGCCAGCAGCTTGAACGGGCAGGCCAATCAGCCCCAGCATTTT

D gene: .
J gene: TRBJ2-7
CDR3 length: 14
clone size: few
V gene: TRBV5-4
CDR3 protein: CASSAQGLGYEQYF
CDR3 DNA: TGTGCCAGCAGCGCGCAGGGGTTAGGCTACGAGCAGTACTTC

D gene: .
J gene: TRBJ2-1
CDR3 length: 11
clone size: .
V gene: TRBV5-1
CDR3 protein: CASSWYNEQFF
CDR3 DNA: TGCGCCAGCAGCTGGTACAATGAGCAGTTCTTC

D gene: .
J gene: TRBJ2-3
CDR3 length: 15
clone size: .
V gene: TRBV4-1
CDR3 protein: CASNYPGQRTDTQYF
CDR3 DNA: TGCGCCAGCAACTATCCCGGTCAGCGCACAGATACGCAGTATTTT

D gene: TRBD1
J gene: TRBJ1-3
CDR3 length: 15
clone size: .
V gene: TRBV15
CDR3 protein: CATSSRQGSGNTIYF
CDR3 DNA: TGTGCCACCAGCAGTCGACAGGGCTCTGGAAACACCATATATTTT

D gene: .
J gene: TRBJ1-2
CDR3 length: 14
clone size: few
V gene: TRBV6-5
CDR3 protein: CASSYYKTGYGYTF
CDR3 DNA: TGTGCCAGCAGTTACTACAAGACCGGCTATGGCTACACCTTC

D gene: TRBD1
J gene: TRBJ2-6
CDR3 length: 18
clone size: .
V gene: TRBV7-9
CDR3 protein: CASTFTGGRVSGANVLTF
CDR3 DNA: TGTGCCAGCACCTTCACAGGGGGCCGTGTCTCTGGGGCCAACGTCCTGACTTTC

D gene: TRBD2
J gene: TRBJ2-3
CDR3 length: 18
clone size: few
V gene: TRBV19
CDR3 protein: CASSIRLGTSGSPGTQYF
CDR3 DNA: TGTGCCAGTAGTATTCGACTCGGGACTAGCGGGAGCCCGGGTACGCAGTATTTT

D gene: .
J gene: TRBJ2-2
CDR3 length: 15
clone size: .
V gene: TRBV9
CDR3 protein: CASSGRPTGAGELFF
CDR3 DNA: TGTGCCAGCAGCGGACGACCGACCGGGGCCGGGGAGCTGTTTTTT